This T cell receptor (beta chain) was recorded in a study of blood T cell repertoires in COVID-19. Background on the study: Some COVID-19 samples were acute and others convalescent; all came from the United States, Italy and Spain. The cDNA or gDNA used as material had been derived from T cells, B-cell-depleted T cells, or PBMCs.

Trimming cost V 6 bases and J 3 bases, with 8 bases left between them. The CDR3 spans 11 residues. CDR1 and CDR2 from the germline V gene are DFQATT and SNEGSKA (reference sequence). Method: immunoSEQ multiplex PCR; TCRdb's copy keeps in-frame clones and lacks some. In the table there are over 250,000 clones, around four fifths of which are singletons. The clonotype comes from a woman aged 45-59 years who had recovered from COVID-19. Sequenced material: peripheral blood. This chain uses TRBV20-1 with TRBJ1-2, with D maybe TRBD1 (6 bases). As DNA, the CDR3 is TGCAGTGCAAGGACAGACTATGGCTACACCTTC. The encoded protein is CSARTDYGYTF.